This T cell receptor (beta chain) stems from a study of blood T cell repertoires in COVID-19. Study-level information: PBMCs, B-cell-depleted T cells, or T cells provided the cDNA or gDNA that made up the material.

The V and J ends lost 5 bases and 7 bases, in that order; junction bases with no gene match: 19. Germline assignment: CDR1 LNHNV and CDR2 YYDKDF (reference sequence). The CDR3 has 18 amino acids. Enrolment of Seattle patients took place during active infection, and they were followed longitudinally. This table comes from immunoSEQ multiplex PCR, and its TCRdb copy is limited to in-frame clones, with some not included. The sample carries about 210,000 clones, approximately 81% recorded once. This TCR was sampled from a woman of 80 years or more with COVID-19, enrolled during active disease. Sequencing used peripheral blood. The chain joins TRBV15 to TRBJ2-1; 8 positions match TRBD1. The CDR3 loop reads CATSLTSAQGAAGNEQFF. The CDR3 coding sequence is TGTGCCACCAGCTTGACCTCAGCCCAGGGGGCTGCGGGAAATGAGCAGTTCTTC. The full variable domain, in which reference TRBV15 and TRBJ2-1 provide the parts outside the CDR3, is DAMVIQNPRYQVTQFGKPVTLSCSQTLNHNVMYWYQQKSSQAPKLLFHYYDKDFNNEADTPDNFQSRRPNTSFCFLDIRSPGLGDTAMYLCATSLTSAQGAAGNEQFFGPGTRLTVL.